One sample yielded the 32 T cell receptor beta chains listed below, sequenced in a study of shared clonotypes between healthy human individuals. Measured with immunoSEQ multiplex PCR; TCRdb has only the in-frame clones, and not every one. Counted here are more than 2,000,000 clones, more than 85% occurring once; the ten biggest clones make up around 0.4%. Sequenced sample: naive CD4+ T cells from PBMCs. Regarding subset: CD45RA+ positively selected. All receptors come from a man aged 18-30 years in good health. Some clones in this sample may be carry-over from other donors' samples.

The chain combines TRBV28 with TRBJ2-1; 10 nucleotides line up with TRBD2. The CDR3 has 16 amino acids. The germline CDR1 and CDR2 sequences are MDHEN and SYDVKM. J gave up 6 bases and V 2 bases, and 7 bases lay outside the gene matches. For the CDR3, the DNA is TGTGCCAGCAGTTTACCACAGCGGGAGGGCCTCAATGAGCAGTTCTTC. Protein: CASSLPQREGLNEQFF.

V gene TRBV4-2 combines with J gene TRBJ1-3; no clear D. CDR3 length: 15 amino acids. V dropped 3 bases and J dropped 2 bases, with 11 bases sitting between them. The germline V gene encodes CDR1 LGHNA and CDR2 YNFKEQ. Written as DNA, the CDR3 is TGTGCCAGCAGCCATGGGCCCGGCCCTGGAAACACCATATATTTT. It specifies CASSHGPGPGNTIYF.

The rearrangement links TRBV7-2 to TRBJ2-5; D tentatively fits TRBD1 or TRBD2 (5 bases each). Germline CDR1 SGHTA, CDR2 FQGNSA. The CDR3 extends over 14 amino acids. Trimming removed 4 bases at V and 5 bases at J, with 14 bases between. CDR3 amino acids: CASSSVAWGETQYF. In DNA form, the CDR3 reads TGTGCCAGCAGCTCAGTAGCATGGGGGGAGACCCAGTACTTC.

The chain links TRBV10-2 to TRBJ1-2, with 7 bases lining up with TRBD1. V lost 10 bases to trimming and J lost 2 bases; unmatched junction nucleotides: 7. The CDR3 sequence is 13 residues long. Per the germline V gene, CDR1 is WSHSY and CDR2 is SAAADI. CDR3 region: CATSLQGNYGYTF. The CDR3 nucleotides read TGCGCCACTTCTTTACAGGGGAACTATGGCTACACCTTC.

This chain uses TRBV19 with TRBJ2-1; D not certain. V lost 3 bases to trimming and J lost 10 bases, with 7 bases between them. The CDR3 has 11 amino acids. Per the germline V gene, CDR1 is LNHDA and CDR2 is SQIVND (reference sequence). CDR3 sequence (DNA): TGTGCCAGTAGTATCTCTACAGAGCAGTTCTTC. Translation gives CASSISTEQFF. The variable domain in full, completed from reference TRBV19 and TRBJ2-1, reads DGGITQSPKYLFRKEGQNVTLSCEQNLNHDAMYWYRQDPGQGLRLIYYSQIVNDFQKGDIAEGYSVSREKKESFPLTVTSAQKNPTAFYLCASSISTEQFFGPGTRLTVL.

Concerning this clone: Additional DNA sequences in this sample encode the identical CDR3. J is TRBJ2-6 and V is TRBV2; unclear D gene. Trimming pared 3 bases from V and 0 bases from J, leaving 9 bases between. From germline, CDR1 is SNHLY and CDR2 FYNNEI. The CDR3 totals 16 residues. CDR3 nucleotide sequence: TGTGCCAGCAGTGAGGGCAGGTTCTCTGGGGCCAACGTCCTGACTTTC. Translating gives CASSEGRFSGANVLTF. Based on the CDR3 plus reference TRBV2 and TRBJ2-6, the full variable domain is EPEVTQTPSHQVTQMGQEVILRCVPISNHLYFYWYRQILGQKVEFLVSFYNNEISEKSEIFDDQFSVERPDGSNFTLKIRSTKLEDSAMYFCASSEGRFSGANVLTFGAGSRLTVL.

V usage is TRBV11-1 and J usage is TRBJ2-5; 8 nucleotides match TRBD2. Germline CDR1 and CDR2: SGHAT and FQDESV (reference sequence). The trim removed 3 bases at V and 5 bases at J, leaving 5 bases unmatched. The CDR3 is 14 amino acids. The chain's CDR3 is CASSFSGGSETQYF. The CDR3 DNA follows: TGTGCCAGCAGCTTTTCGGGGGGGTCTGAGACCCAGTACTTC.

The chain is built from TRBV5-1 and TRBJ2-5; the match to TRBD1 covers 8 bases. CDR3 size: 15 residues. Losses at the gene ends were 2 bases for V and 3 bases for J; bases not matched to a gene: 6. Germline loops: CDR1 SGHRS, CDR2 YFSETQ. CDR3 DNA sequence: TGCGCCAGCAGCTTAATGACAGGGGTTGAAGAGACCCAGTACTTC. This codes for CASSLMTGVEETQYF.

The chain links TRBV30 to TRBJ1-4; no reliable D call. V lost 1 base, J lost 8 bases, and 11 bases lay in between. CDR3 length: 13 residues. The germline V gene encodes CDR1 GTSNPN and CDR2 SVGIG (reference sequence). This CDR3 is CAWSDGPREKLFF. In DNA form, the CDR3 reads TGTGCCTGGAGTGATGGGCCTCGGGAAAAACTGTTTTTT.

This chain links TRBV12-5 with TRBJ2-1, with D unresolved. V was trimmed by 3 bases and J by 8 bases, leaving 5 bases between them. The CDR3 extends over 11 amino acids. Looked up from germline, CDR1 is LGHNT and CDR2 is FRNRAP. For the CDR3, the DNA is TGTGCTAGTGGTTTCCCCCATGAGCAGTTCTTC. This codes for CASGFPHEQFF.

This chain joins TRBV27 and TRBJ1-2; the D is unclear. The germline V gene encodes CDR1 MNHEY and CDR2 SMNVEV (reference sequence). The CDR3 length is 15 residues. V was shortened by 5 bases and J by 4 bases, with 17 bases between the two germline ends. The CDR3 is CASSPNGLITYGYTF. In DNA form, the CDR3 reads TGTGCCAGCAGTCCAAACGGACTCATCACCTATGGCTACACCTTC.

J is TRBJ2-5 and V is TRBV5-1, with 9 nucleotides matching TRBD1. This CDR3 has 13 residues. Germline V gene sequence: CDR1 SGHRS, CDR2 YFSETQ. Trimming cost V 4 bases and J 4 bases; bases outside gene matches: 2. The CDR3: CASSGGQGETQYF. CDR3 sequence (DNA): TGCGCCAGCAGCGGGGGACAGGGAGAGACCCAGTACTTC. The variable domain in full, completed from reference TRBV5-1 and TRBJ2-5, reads KAGVTQTPRYLIKTRGQQVTLSCSPISGHRSVSWYQQTPGQGLQFLFEYFSETQRNKGNFPGRFSGRQFSNSRSEMNVSTLELGDSALYLCASSGGQGETQYFGPGTRLLVL.

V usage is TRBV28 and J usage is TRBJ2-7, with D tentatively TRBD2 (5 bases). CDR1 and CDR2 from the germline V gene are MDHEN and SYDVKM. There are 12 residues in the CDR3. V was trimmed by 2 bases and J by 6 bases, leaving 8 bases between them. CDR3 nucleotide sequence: TGTGCCAGCAGTTTACGGGGAACCGAGCAGTACTTC. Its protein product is CASSLRGTEQYF.

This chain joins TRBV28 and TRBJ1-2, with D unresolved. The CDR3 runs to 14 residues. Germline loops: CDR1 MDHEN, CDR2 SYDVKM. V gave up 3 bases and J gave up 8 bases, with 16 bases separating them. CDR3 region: CASSLGLGVLGYTF. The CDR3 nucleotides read TGTGCCAGCAGTTTGGGGTTGGGAGTATTAGGCTACACCTTC.

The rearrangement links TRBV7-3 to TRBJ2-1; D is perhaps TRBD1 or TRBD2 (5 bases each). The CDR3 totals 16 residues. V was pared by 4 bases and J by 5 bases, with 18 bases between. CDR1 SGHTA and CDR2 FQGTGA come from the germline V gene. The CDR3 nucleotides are TGTGCCAGCAGCTCCGAGGGGACCCTAGGGGACAATGAGCAGTTCTTC. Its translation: CASSSEGTLGDNEQFF.

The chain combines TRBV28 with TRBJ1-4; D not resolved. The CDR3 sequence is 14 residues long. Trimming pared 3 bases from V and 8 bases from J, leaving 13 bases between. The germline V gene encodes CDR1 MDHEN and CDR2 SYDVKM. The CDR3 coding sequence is TGTGCCAGCAGTTTTTTCCGAGCGGGCGAAAAACTGTTTTTT. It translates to CASSFFRAGEKLFF.

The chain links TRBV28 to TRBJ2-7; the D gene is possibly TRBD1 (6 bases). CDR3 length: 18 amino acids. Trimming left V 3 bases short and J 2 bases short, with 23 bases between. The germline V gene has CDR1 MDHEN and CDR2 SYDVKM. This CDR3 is CASSFFGRYDRKTYEQYF. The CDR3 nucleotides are TGTGCCAGCAGTTTCTTCGGCCGGTATGACAGGAAAACCTACGAGCAGTACTTC.

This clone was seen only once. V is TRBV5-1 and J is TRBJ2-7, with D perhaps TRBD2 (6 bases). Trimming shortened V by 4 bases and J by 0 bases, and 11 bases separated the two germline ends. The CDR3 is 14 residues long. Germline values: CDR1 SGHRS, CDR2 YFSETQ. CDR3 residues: CASSVWRDSYEQYF. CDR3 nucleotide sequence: TGCGCCAGCAGCGTATGGCGGGACTCCTACGAGCAGTACTTC.

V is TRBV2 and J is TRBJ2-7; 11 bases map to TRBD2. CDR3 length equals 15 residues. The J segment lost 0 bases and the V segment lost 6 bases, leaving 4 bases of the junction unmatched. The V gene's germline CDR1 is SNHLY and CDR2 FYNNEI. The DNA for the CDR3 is TGTGCCAGCAGGGGGACTAGCGGCTCCTCCTACGAGCAGTACTTC. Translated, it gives CASRGTSGSSYEQYF. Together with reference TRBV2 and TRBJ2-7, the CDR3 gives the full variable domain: EPEVTQTPSHQVTQMGQEVILRCVPISNHLYFYWYRQILGQKVEFLVSFYNNEISEKSEIFDDQFSVERPDGSNFTLKIRSTKLEDSAMYFCASRGTSGSSYEQYFGPGTRLTVT.

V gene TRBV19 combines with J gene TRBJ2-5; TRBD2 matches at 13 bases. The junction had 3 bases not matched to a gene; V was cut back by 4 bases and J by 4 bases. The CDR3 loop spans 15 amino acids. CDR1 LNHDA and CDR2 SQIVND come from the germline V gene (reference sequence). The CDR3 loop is CASSTGLAGVETQYF. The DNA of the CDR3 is TGTGCCAGTAGTACCGGACTAGCGGGAGTAGAGACCCAGTACTTC.

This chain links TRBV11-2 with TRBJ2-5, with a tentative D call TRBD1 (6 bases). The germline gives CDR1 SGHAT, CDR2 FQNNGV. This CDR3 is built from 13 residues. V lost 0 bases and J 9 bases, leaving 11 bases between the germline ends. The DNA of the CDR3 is TGTGCCAGCAGCTTAGATCTCCAGGGGTCCCAGTACTTC. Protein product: CASSLDLQGSQYF.

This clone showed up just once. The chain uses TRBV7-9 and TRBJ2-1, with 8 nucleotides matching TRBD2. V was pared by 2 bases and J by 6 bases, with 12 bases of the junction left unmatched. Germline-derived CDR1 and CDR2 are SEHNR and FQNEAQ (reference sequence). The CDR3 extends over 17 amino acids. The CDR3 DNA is TGTGCCAGCAGCTTACGGAGCGGGAGTCCAAGTCTCAATGAGCAGTTCTTC. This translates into CASSLRSGSPSLNEQFF.

This CDR3 is CASSLPGEDEQYF. The DNA of the CDR3 is TGTGCCAGCAGCTTGCCGGGGGAGGACGAGCAGTACTTC. This chain uses TRBV5-4 with TRBJ2-7; TRBD2 might be the D (6 bases). CDR3 length equals 13 residues. The V and J ends lost 1 base and 5 bases respectively, with 10 bases between them. CDR1 is SGHNT and CDR2 is YYREEE in the germline V gene (reference sequence).

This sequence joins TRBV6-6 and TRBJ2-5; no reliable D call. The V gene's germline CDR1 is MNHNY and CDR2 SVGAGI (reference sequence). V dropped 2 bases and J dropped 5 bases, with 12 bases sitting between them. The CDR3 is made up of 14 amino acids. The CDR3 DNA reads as TGTGCCAGCAGTTACGGTTTCGTAGGGGAGACCCAGTACTTC. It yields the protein CASSYGFVGETQYF.

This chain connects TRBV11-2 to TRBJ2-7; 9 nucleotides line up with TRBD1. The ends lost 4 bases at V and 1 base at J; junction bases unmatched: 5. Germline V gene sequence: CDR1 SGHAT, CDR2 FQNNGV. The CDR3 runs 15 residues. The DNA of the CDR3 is TGTGCCAGCAGCTGGGGCGGGACAGGGTCCTACGAGCAGTACTTC. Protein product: CASSWGGTGSYEQYF. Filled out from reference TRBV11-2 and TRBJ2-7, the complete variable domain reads EAGVAQSPRYKIIEKRQSVAFWCNPISGHATLYWYQQILGQGPKLLIQFQNNGVVDDSQLPKDRFSAERLKGVDSTLKIQPAKLEDSAVYLCASSWGGTGSYEQYFGPGTRLTVT.

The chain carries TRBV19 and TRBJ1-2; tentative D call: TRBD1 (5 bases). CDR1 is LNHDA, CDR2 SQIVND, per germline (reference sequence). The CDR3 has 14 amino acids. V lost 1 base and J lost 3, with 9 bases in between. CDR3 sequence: CASSIAGRDYGYTF. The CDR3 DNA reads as TGTGCCAGTAGTATAGCAGGCAGGGACTATGGCTACACCTTC.

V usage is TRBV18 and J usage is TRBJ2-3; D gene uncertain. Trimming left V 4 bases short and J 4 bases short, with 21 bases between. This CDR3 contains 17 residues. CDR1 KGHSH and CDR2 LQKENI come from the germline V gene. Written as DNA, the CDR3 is TGTGCCAGCTCACGTGTAGTGCAGATAAGAGAAGCAGATACGCAGTATTTT. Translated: CASSRVVQIREADTQYF.

CDR3 sequence: CASSSHRAPGAYEQYF. CDR3 DNA: TGTGCCAGCAGCTCCCATAGGGCTCCAGGGGCCTACGAGCAGTACTTC. The chain links TRBV7-8 to TRBJ2-7; TRBD1 might be the D (6 bases). Germline V lookup: CDR1 SGHVS, CDR2 FQNEAQ. This CDR3 spans 16 amino acids. V lost 4 bases, J lost 2 bases, and 18 bases lay in between.

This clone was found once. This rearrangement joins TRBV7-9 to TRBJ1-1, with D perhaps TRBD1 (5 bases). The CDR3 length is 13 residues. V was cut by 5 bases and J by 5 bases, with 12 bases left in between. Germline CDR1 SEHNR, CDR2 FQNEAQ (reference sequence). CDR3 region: CASSRQKGTEAFF. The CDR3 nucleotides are TGTGCCAGCAGCCGACAGAAGGGGACTGAAGCTTTCTTT. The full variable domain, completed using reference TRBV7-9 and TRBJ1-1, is DTGVSQNPRHKITKRGQNVTFRCDPISEHNRLYWYRQTLGQGPEFLTYFQNEAQLEKSRLLSDRFSAERPKGSFSTLEIQRTEQGDSAMYLCASSRQKGTEAFFGQGTRLTVV.

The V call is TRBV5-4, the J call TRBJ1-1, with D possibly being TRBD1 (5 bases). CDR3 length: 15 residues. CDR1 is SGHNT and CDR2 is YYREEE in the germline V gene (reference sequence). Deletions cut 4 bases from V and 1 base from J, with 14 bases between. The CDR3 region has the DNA TGTGCCAGCAGCATACCAGGGATTAGGAACACTGAAGCTTTCTTT. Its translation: CASSIPGIRNTEAFF.

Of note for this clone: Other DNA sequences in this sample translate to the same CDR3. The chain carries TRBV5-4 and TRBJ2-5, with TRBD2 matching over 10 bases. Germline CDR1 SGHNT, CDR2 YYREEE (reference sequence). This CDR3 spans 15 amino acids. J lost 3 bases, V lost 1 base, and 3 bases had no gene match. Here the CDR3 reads CASSLRLAGEETQYF. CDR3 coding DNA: TGTGCCAGCAGCTTGAGGCTAGCGGGAGAAGAGACCCAGTACTTC.

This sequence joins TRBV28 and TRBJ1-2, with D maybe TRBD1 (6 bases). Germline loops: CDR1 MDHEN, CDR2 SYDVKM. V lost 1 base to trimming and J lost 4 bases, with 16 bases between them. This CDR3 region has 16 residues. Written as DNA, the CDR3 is TGTGCCAGCAGTTTATTGGATCCAGGGGCTCTCTATGGCTACACCTTC. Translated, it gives CASSLLDPGALYGYTF.